The entry below gives a single TCR beta chain sequence along with its context. Its antigen is undetermined. The data were obtained in a study of T cell repertoires in cytomegalovirus infection. From the reads, TCRdb called clonotypes with MiXCR, one entry per CDR3 protein. The data show roughly 310,000 distinct CDR3 sequences, about 29% seen once. Trimming took 3 bases from V and 5 from J, leaving 14 bases between them. The CDR3 is 14 amino acids. Germline CDR1 SQVTM, CDR2 ANQGSEA. The receptor was derived from a human donor in good health (CMV status not recorded). Some clones in this sample may be carry-over from other donors' samples. Sequenced material: cultured PBMCs, taken from culture after CMV antigen stimulation. The rearrangement uses TRBV29-1 and TRBJ2-1; D not certain. The DNA for the CDR3 is TGCAGCGTTGAGACGCCTCAAAGTAACAATGAGCAGTTCTTC. Encoded protein: CSVETPQSNNEQFF.